Below, 5 T cell receptor beta chains from the same sample are listed, as sequenced in a study of Siglec-9 on CD8 T cells in melanoma (dated by TCRdb to about 2019). The method was the immunoSEQ multiplex PCR assay. What TCRdb holds here is the immuneACCESS table cut down to in-frame rearrangements. Part of the clones is not present; checked against another copy, under half of the missing clones reflect an unresolved V gene, and the others are unexplained. This sample is represented by 25,000 to 35,000 clones; 80% of them were singletons. Together, the top ten hold nearly 6% of the sample. Sequencing was performed on Siglec-9- CD8+ T cells sorted from blood. What this sample's cell subset or site label stands for: CD8 T cells lacking Siglec-9. These receptors originate from a human donor in good health.

The chain is built from TRBV28 and TRBJ1-5; no clear D. This CDR3 comprises 15 residues. CDR1 is MDHEN, CDR2 SYDVKM, per germline. With 8 bases removed from V and 0 bases from J, the gap between germline ends came to 14 bases. CDR3 in amino acids: CASHSLSYSNQPQHF. The CDR3 DNA reads as TGTGCCAGCCACTCTCTCAGCTATAGCAATCAGCCCCAGCATTTT. Full variable domain (remainder filled in from reference TRBV28 and TRBJ1-5): DVKVTQSSRYLVKRTGEKVFLECVQDMDHENMFWYRQDPGLGLRLIYFSYDVKMKEKGDIPEGYSVSREKKERFSLILESASTNQTSMYLCASHSLSYSNQPQHFGDGTRLSIL.

This chain joins TRBV7-9 and TRBJ2-7; 7 bases map to TRBD2. Trimming took 5 bases from V and 0 from J; bases not matched to a gene: 10. CDR3 length: 16 amino acids. Germline V gene sequence: CDR1 SEHNR, CDR2 FQNEAQ (reference sequence). The chain's CDR3 is CASSGERGISSYEQYF. As DNA, the CDR3 is TGTGCCAGCAGCGGGGAGCGGGGCATAAGCTCCTACGAGCAGTACTTC.

The table lists this clone with a few counts. V and J are TRBV29-1 and TRBJ2-5, with no clear D. This CDR3 has 13 residues. Trimming removed 7 bases from V and 1 base from J, with 13 bases in between. Germline CDR1 and CDR2: SQVTM and ANQGSEA. The CDR3 loop is CSASLIIQETQYF. In nucleotides, the CDR3 is TGCAGCGCCTCCCTTATCATCCAAGAGACCCAGTACTTC.

This sequence joins TRBV14 and TRBJ2-3; TRBD1 is a possible D gene (6 bases). Germline loops: CDR1 SGHDN, CDR2 FVKESK. The V end was cut by 3 bases, the J end by 2 bases, with 12 bases between. CDR3 length: 15 amino acids. CDR3 region: CASSQAGVYTDTQYF. In nucleotides, the CDR3 is TGTGCCAGCAGCCAGGCAGGGGTCTACACAGATACGCAGTATTTT.

The chain combines TRBV9 with TRBJ1-1, with 7 bases that match TRBD1. CDR1 and CDR2 from the germline V gene are SGDLS and YYNGEE. Losses at the gene ends were 0 bases for V and 3 bases for J; bases not matched to a gene: 2. CDR3 length: 14 residues. DNA for the CDR3: TGTGCCAGCAGCGTAGCAGGGACAGACACTGAAGCTTTCTTT. Its protein product is CASSVAGTDTEAFF.